This T cell receptor beta chain was retrieved from a study of blood T cell repertoires in COVID-19 (dated by TCRdb to 2018 to 2021). For context, the study as a whole: Collaborator samples came from the United States, Italy and Spain and covered acute and convalescent phases of COVID-19. The prospective study material was composed of cDNA or gDNA derived from T cells, B-cell-depleted T cells, or PBMCs. The repertoires were released in a freely available public database intended as a resource for research on the immune response to SARS-CoV-2. Where available, HLA class I and class II types were obtained from metadata supplied by the sample provider rather than from assay-based typing. Samples were obtained from the ongoing ImmuneRACE study (first 160 participants) and from 1,254 subjects provided by 6 global collaborators. The dataset comprised deeply sampled blood TCRbeta repertoires from subjects exposed to, actively infected with, or recovered from COVID-19. Nearly every sample came with metadata listing a de-identified subject ID, COVID-19 status, age in years and sex.

Comments on this clone: The antigen it binds to is not known. No base-level quality is on record; no much larger clone is a single base apart.

One collaborating source in Seattle enrolled patients while the patients were actively infected and followed the patients over time throughout the course of disease. Whole blood was collected in K2EDTA tubes by collaborating institutions according to the institutions' own protocols. Collaborator samples were shipped for TCRbeta analysis as frozen whole blood, isolated PBMCs, or DNA extracted from either sample type. Beyond this particular receptor, the publication reports: How much clinical and demographic metadata was included differed by source and by participant, and the metadata was provided uncurated.

The immunoSEQ Assay, a bias-controlled multiplex PCR, was used to amplify TCRbeta CDR3 regions from genomic DNA. The authors' pipeline ran thus. The number of nucleated cells in each sample was estimated from the amplification of reference gene primers within the assay. To quantify the absolute abundance of each unique TCRbeta CDR3 rearrangement, sequence reads were collapsed and filtered. For each sample, productive Simpson clonality was calculated as the square root of Simpson's diversity index across productive rearrangements. In TCRdb, the immuneACCESS table is reduced to in-frame sequences with V and J assigned. These tables do not hold every clone; where another copy was compared, an unresolved V gene accounts for under half, and the others remain unexplained. That table gives V, J and clone size, and the DNA gave D and trimming. In all, the sample holds almost 65,000 clones, and 88% of those were seen once. About 40% of the sample lies in the top ten.

Material: peripheral blood. The source is a woman between 55 and 75 years old with COVID-19, enrolled during active disease.

CDR3 loop: CASSLGAGGPGQETQYF. The DNA reads as follows: TGTGCCAGCAGCTTAGGAGCGGGGGGGCCAGGGCAAGAGACCCAGTACTTC. Rearrangement joined TRBV7-2 to TRBJ2-5, with 10 junctional bases fitting TRBD2. The germline V gene gives CDR1 as SGHTA and CDR2 as FQGNSA. The CDR3 contains 17 residues, cysteine and phenylalanine counted. Just the 51-base CDR3 DNA is kept, in frame starting at base 1. V and J are trimmed by 1 base and 2 bases, and the gene matches miss 7 bases of the junction.